Sequencing of this T cell receptor (beta chain) was carried out in a study of blood T cells in healthy people across ages. At the level of the study: In model experiments, template switching was able to capture about one barcoded beta molecule for every two T cells that were present.

This CDR3 spans 13 amino acids. Looked up from germline, CDR1 is ENHRY and CDR2 is SYGVKD. With 2 bases removed from V and 5 bases from J, the gap between germline ends came to 7 bases. Per-sample yields of isolated PBMCs were at least 6 million. Broader study findings: Those diversity estimates obtained from one million T cells were thought to be underestimates. Strong correlation was found linking TCR beta diversity to naive T cell percentage.

Primers used in a second PCR of roughly 7 to 12 cycles were a sample-barcoded 5' primer and a J-beta primer mix. TCRdb ran MiXCR on the 5' RACE reads and lists one entry per CDR3 protein. The table has fewer than 750,000 distinct CDR3 sequences, 52% seen once. This clonotype was counted between two and nine times. The antigen is undetermined. The source material was blood. The sequence derives from a woman at least 80 years old in good health. The chain is built from TRBV10-3 and TRBJ2-1; D remains unclear. The CDR3 loop reads CAISEGDNNEQFF. DNA of the CDR3: TGTGCCATCAGTGAGGGAGATAACAATGAGCAGTTCTTC.